The rows below give T cell receptor beta chains drawn from one sample of a study of blood T cell repertoires in COVID-19. The method was immunoSEQ multiplex PCR; TCRdb's version includes in-frame clones alone and lacks a portion of them. The data show about 170,000 clones, with about nine tenths seen just once and approximately 11% held by the top ten. The sequenced sample was peripheral blood. The receptors stem from an older woman with COVID-19, enrolled during active disease. The CDR3 runs from the conserved cysteine through the conserved F or W.

V: TRBV5-1; J: TRBJ2-1; length: 14; CDR3: CASSLRGQNNEQFF
V: TRBV30; J: TRBJ2-5; length: 13; CDR3: CAWRAAGLETQYF
V: TRBV15; J: TRBJ2-2; length: 15; CDR3: CATSRDPDTTGELFF
V: TRBV7-9; J: TRBJ2-1; length: 11; CDR3: CASGRGAEQFF
V: TRBV28; J: TRBJ1-2; length: 15; CDR3: CASSLIGQGRYGYTF
V: TRBV6-2/TRBV6-3; J: TRBJ2-7; length: 17; CDR3: CASSYNPSGSKGYEQYF
V: TRBV19; J: TRBJ2-2; length: 13; CDR3: CASSPRGAGELFF
V: TRBV28; J: TRBJ2-3; length: 16; CDR3: CASSPGGGARTDTQYF
V: TRBV7-8; J: TRBJ2-3; length: 18; CDR3: CASSLRVVGGDRTDTQYF
V: TRBV6-5; J: TRBJ1-4; length: 13; CDR3: CASKGTYGEKLFF
V: TRBV28; J: TRBJ1-5; length: 18; CDR3: CASSFPPLGQVVYQPQHF